This T cell receptor beta chain was sequenced during a study of blood T cell repertoires in COVID-19. In the study overall: From the United States, Italy and Spain came samples of acute and convalescent COVID-19. PBMCs, B-cell-depleted T cells, or T cells were the source of the cDNA or gDNA that made up the material.

In the study's own analysis: It was from reference gene primer amplification that nucleated cell counts were estimated. Assay: immunoSEQ multiplex PCR; the TCRdb copy retains only in-frame clones and omits some. That table gives V, J and clone size, and the DNA gave D and trimming. The table lists about 120,000 clones, over 80% of them singletons. Germline V CDR1 and CDR2: SGHDN, FVKESK. This CDR3 has 19 residues. Germline trimming cut 3 bases from V and 0 bases from J; bases unmatched to any gene: 14. Sample: peripheral blood. The chain carries TRBV14 and TRBJ2-3, with 8 bases aligning to TRBD2. This clonotype was sampled from a woman between 70 and 85 years old with acute or convalescent COVID-19. The CDR3 loop is CASSQARASGGLSTDTQYF. The CDR3 DNA follows: TGTGCCAGCAGCCAGGCGAGGGCGAGCGGGGGATTGAGCACAGATACGCAGTATTTT.